A selection of T cell receptor beta chains follows, all from one sample in a study of CD8 T cells in Susac syndrome. One entry per CDR3 protein results from TCRdb running MiXCR on the immunoSEQ multiplex PCR reads. Among 95,000 to 150,000 distinct CDR3 sequences listed, roughly 94% were seen once. Sequencing was carried out using CD8+ T cells from PBMCs. The source of these receptors is a human donor with Susac syndrome. The CDR3 runs from the conserved cysteine through the conserved F or W. D genes are given only for firm matches. Only part of the rows carry a size: once, few, many, or a class if the clone is expanded.

j_call v_call clone_size d_call cdr3_aa cdr3_nt
TRBJ2-3 TRBV24-1 once TRBD1 CATSDHRTGLTDTQYF TGTGCCACCAGTGATCACCGGACAGGGCTCACAGATACGCAGTATTTT
TRBJ2-1 TRBV14 once NA CASSPQGYEQFF TGTGCCAGCAGCCCCCAGGGCTATGAGCAGTTCTTC
TRBJ2-1 TRBV6-4 NA TRBD2 CASSPGLAANNEQFF TGTGCCAGCAGTCCCGGACTAGCGGCCAACAATGAGCAGTTCTTC
TRBJ2-7 TRBV3-1 few NA CASSPCRVHEQYF TGTGCCAGCAGCCCATGCAGGGTCCACGAGCAGTACTTC
TRBJ2-1 TRBV6-5 NA TRBD1 CASSSGTGGYNEQFF TGTGCCAGCAGTTCCGGGACAGGGGGCTACAATGAGCAGTTCTTC
TRBJ2-7 TRBV2 NA NA CASSEGTGSYEQYF TGTGCCAGCAGTGAAGGAACAGGGAGCTACGAGCAGTACTTC
TRBJ2-3 TRBV15 NA NA CATAVTGTDTQYF TGTGCCACGGCAGTCACGGGCACAGATACGCAGTATTTT
TRBJ1-1 TRBV9 once NA CASSPPGPEAFF TGTGCCAGCAGCCCTCCCGGTCCTGAAGCTTTCTTT
TRBJ2-7 TRBV9 NA NA CASSVAGGPSYEQYF TGTGCCAGCAGCGTAGCTGGGGGCCCATCCTACGAGCAGTACTTC
TRBJ1-4 TRBV15 NA NA CATKEQPTTNEKLFF TGTGCCACAAAGGAGCAACCAACAACTAATGAAAAACTGTTTTTT
TRBJ2-4 TRBV11-2 NA NA CASGRFGKNIQYF TGTGCCAGCGGTCGTTTTGGCAAAAACATTCAGTACTTC
TRBJ2-5 TRBV7-9 NA NA CASSLLRSPRETQYF TGTGCCAGCAGCTTACTCCGATCCCCTCGGGAGACCCAGTACTTC
TRBJ2-3 TRBV12-3/TRBV12-4 few TRBD2 CASSSSGSTDTQYF TGTGCCAGCAGTTCTAGCGGTAGCACAGATACGCAGTATTTT
TRBJ2-3 TRBV20-1 NA NA CSAQIVQDTQYF TGCAGTGCTCAGATCGTTCAAGATACGCAGTATTTT
TRBJ1-2 TRBV9 once NA CASSEEGTGMGYGYTF TGTGCCAGCAGCGAAGAGGGAACAGGGATGGGCTATGGCTACACCTTC
TRBJ1-1 TRBV12-3/TRBV12-4 NA NA CASSFGTEAFF TGTGCCAGCAGTTTTGGTACTGAAGCTTTCTTT
TRBJ2-3 TRBV7-9 once TRBD2 CASSSTSGTTDTQYF TGTGCCAGCAGCTCGACTAGCGGGACCACAGATACGCAGTATTTT
TRBJ1-2 TRBV7-9 NA NA CASSSTSGTENYGYTF TGTGCCAGCAGCTCAACATCCGGGACCGAGAACTATGGCTACACCTTC
TRBJ1-2 TRBV20-1 NA TRBD1 CSARDQGQAPRRGYTF TGCAGTGCTAGAGATCAGGGACAGGCTCCACGACGTGGCTACACCTTC
TRBJ1-1 TRBV11-2 NA NA CASSLLPQNTEAFF TGTGCCAGCAGCCTCTTACCCCAGAACACTGAAGCTTTCTTT
TRBJ2-4 TRBV6-1 NA TRBD2 CASTPGAGGAKNIQYF TGTGCCAGCACCCCGGGGGCGGGGGGAGCCAAAAACATTCAGTACTTC
TRBJ1-6 TRBV6-7 NA TRBD1 CASSYSGQGAPSPLHF TGTGCCAGCAGTTACTCGGGACAGGGGGCCCCCTCACCCCTCCACTTT
TRBJ1-6 TRBV20-1 once NA CSARPRGSYNSPLHF TGCAGTGCTAGACCGAGGGGTTCCTATAATTCACCCCTCCACTTT
TRBJ2-1 TRBV7-8 NA TRBD1 CASSLGLGQGNEQFF TGTGCCAGCAGCTTAGGATTGGGACAGGGGAATGAGCAGTTCTTC
TRBJ2-7 TRBV4-3 NA NA CASSQGSTYEQYF TGCGCCAGCAGCCAAGGTAGTACCTACGAGCAGTACTTC
TRBJ2-2 TRBV24-1 NA NA CATTGGQGGELFF TGTGCCACCACCGGGGGGCAAGGCGGGGAGCTGTTTTTT
TRBJ1-4 TRBV4-1 NA NA CASSQDPGLAEKLFF TGCGCCAGCAGCCAAGATCCGGGGTTGGCTGAAAAACTGTTTTTT
TRBJ2-7 TRBV5-6 NA NA CASSSRDARLCYF TGTGCCAGCAGCAGTCGCGACGCCAGACTCTGCTACTTC
TRBJ1-1 TRBV5-4 NA NA CASSLEGTWNTEAFF TGTGCCAGCAGCCTAGAAGGGACGTGGAACACTGAAGCTTTCTTT
TRBJ1-4 TRBV20-1 NA NA CSARVTGNEKLFF TGCAGTGCTAGAGTTACGGGAAACGAAAAACTGTTTTTT
TRBJ2-7 TRBV20-1 NA NA CSAYATGSYEQYF TGCAGTGCTTACGCCACAGGGTCCTACGAGCAGTACTTC
TRBJ2-1 TRBV5-1 NA NA CASSLRTGSSYNEQFF TGCGCCAGCAGCCTCCGGACCGGTAGCTCCTACAATGAGCAGTTCTTC
TRBJ2-7 TRBV3-1 NA NA CASSLRRSSYEQYF TGTGCCAGCAGCCTCCGACGGAGCTCCTACGAGCAGTACTTC
TRBJ2-3 TRBV2 NA NA CASTQVAVTPEGETDTQYF TGTGCCAGCACCCAGGTTGCTGTGACTCCCGAAGGGGAGACAGATACGCAGTATTTT
TRBJ2-7 TRBV29-1 NA TRBD2 CSVEDNGGSSYEQYF TGCAGCGTTGAAGATAACGGGGGGAGCTCCTACGAGCAGTACTTC
TRBJ1-2 TRBV12-3/TRBV12-4 NA NA CASSLDGRIYTF TGTGCCAGCAGTTTAGACGGAAGGATATACACCTTC
TRBJ2-1 TRBV15 NA NA CATSRESLANEQFF TGTGCCACCAGCAGAGAGTCGTTGGCCAATGAGCAGTTCTTC
TRBJ2-5 TRBV7-2 NA NA CASQHGTGWTTQYF TGTGCCAGCCAACATGGTACAGGGTGGACGACCCAGTACTTC
TRBJ2-5 TRBV5-4 few NA CASSLEGYQETQYF TGTGCCAGCAGCTTGGAGGGGTACCAAGAGACCCAGTACTTC
TRBJ1-6 TRBV20-1 NA NA CSASPRQKGMRSPLHF TGCAGTGCTAGCCCTAGACAGAAGGGGATGAGATCACCCCTCCACTTT
TRBJ2-7 TRBV3-1 NA NA CASSQERGAFYEQYF TGTGCCAGCAGCCAAGAAAGGGGGGCCTTCTACGAGCAGTACTTC
TRBJ2-1 TRBV6-5 NA TRBD1 CASTISDRGHNEQFF TGTGCCAGCACCATTTCGGACAGGGGGCACAATGAGCAGTTCTTC
TRBJ2-1 TRBV12-3/TRBV12-4 NA NA CASSSYPAFLLFF TGTGCCAGCAGTTCCTATCCTGCCTTTCTGTTGTTCTTC
TRBJ1-1 TRBV27 NA NA CASNPSAANTEAFF TGTGCCAGCAATCCTTCGGCAGCAAACACTGAAGCTTTCTTT
TRBJ1-6 TRBV5-4 NA NA CASSSDGTANNSPLHF TGTGCCAGCAGCTCGGATGGAACGGCGAATAATTCACCCCTCCACTTT
TRBJ2-7 TRBV5-1 NA TRBD1 CASSLWDSYGEQYF TGCGCCAGCAGCTTGTGGGACAGCTACGGCGAGCAGTACTTC
TRBJ2-5 TRBV5-1 NA NA CASSAPRVPETQYF TGCGCCAGCAGTGCGCCCAGGGTACCAGAGACCCAGTACTTC
TRBJ2-1 TRBV2 once TRBD1 CASSAGQGSDEQFF TGTGCCAGCAGCGCGGGACAGGGGTCCGATGAGCAGTTCTTC